The rows below give T cell receptor beta chains drawn from one sample of a study of T cells in tuberculosis. Some clones are missing from TCRdb's copy, which holds only in-frame ones; the method was immunoSEQ multiplex PCR. The sample holds some 41,000 clones, roughly 94% seen once. The sequenced material came from PBMCs. These receptors were collected from a donor between 10 and 35 years old with latent tuberculosis or without tuberculosis infection. Some clones in this sample may be carry-over from other donors' samples. Each CDR3 is given with its conserved first and last residue. A D gene is named only where the DNA matches it firmly. Clone size is given for some rows only: seen once, a few or many times, or a class if the clone is expanded.

d_call,v_call,j_call,clone_size,cdr3_nt,cdr3_aa
-,TRBV9,TRBJ2-5,-,TGTGCCAGCAGCCCCTTGGTGAAAGCTACCCAAGAGACCCAGTACTTC,CASSPLVKATQETQYF
-,TRBV19,TRBJ1-5,-,TGTGCCAGTAGTTTCCCCGGGCCCCAGCATTTT,CASSFPGPQHF
-,TRBV19,TRBJ1-3,-,TGTGCCAGTAGTATGTCCGGGGGCTCTGGAAACACCATATATTTT,CASSMSGGSGNTIYF
TRBD1,TRBV20-1,TRBJ1-2,-,TGCAGTGCCCCAGGGGGCCATGGCTACACCTTC,CSAPGGHGYTF
-,TRBV12-5,TRBJ1-1,-,TGTGCTAGTGGACCTGACAGAGAAGTTCCTGAAGCTTTCTTT,CASGPDREVPEAFF
-,TRBV10-3,TRBJ1-1,-,TGTGCCATCAGGACAGGACGGCCGAACACTGAAGCTTTCTTT,CAIRTGRPNTEAFF
TRBD1,TRBV28,TRBJ1-5,-,TGTGCCAGCAGAACCGGGACAGGGTTGAATCAGCCCCAGCATTTT,CASRTGTGLNQPQHF
TRBD2,TRBV7-2,TRBJ2-3,-,TGTGCCAGCAGCACTAGACTAGCCCCCCTTAAACGCACAGATACGCAGTATTTT,CASSTRLAPLKRTDTQYF
TRBD2,TRBV28,TRBJ2-1,-,TGTGCCAGCAGTTTTCGGGACTACCCCTACAATGAGCAGTTCTTC,CASSFRDYPYNEQFF
TRBD2,TRBV5-8,TRBJ2-6,-,TGTGCCACCCCTTGGGGGGGGAGGGTCTCTGGGGCCAACGTCCTGACTTTC,CATPWGGRVSGANVLTF
TRBD1,TRBV28,TRBJ1-4,-,TGTGCCAGCAGTTTAAGGACAGGGGGGGAAAAACTGTTTTTT,CASSLRTGGEKLFF
-,TRBV5-4,TRBJ2-7,-,TGTGCCAGCAGTTCCGGACTGGGCTACGAGCAGTACTTC,CASSSGLGYEQYF
-,TRBV28,TRBJ1-2,once,TGTGCCAGCAGGCCAGGGGTTCTTAACTATGGCTACACCTTC,CASRPGVLNYGYTF
-,TRBV28,TRBJ2-7,-,TGTGCCAGCAGTCAACTTATAACGGGTTTCTACGAGCAGTACTTC,CASSQLITGFYEQYF
TRBD1,TRBV5-1,TRBJ1-2,-,TGCGCCAGCAGCTTGGCCGAAGATGGGACAGGGTCCTATGGCTACACCTTC,CASSLAEDGTGSYGYTF